A selection of T cell receptor beta chains follows, all from one sample in a study of shared clonotypes between healthy human individuals. Repertoires were generated with immunoSEQ multiplex PCR, while TCRdb's copy carries only in-frame clones and drops some. This sample yields hundreds of thousands of clones, of which roughly four fifths are seen a single time; 12% belongs to the top ten. Material for sequencing was PBMCs. The receptors were sampled from a woman in her forties in good health. Some clones in this sample may be carry-over from other donors' samples. Each CDR3 is given with its conserved first and last residue. Fields, in order: clone size, D gene, J gene, V gene, CDR3 DNA, CDR3 protein. A D gene is named only where the DNA matches it firmly. Some rows mark clone size as missing; the rest say once, few, many or name a class of expanded clone.

- | TRBD1 | TRBJ1-2 | TRBV2 | TGTGCCAGCAGGGGTACAGGGGCGCCTGGCTACACCTTC | CASRGTGAPGYTF
- | - | TRBJ2-4 | TRBV6-6 | TGTGCCAGCAGTTACCAGGGACGTTTAGCCAAAAACATTCAGTACTTC | CASSYQGRLAKNIQYF
- | - | TRBJ2-1 | TRBV28 | TGTGCCAGCAGCTACACCGGGCTCAGCGATGAGCAGTTCTTC | CASSYTGLSDEQFF
- | TRBD2 | TRBJ2-5 | TRBV4-2 | TGTGCCAGCAGCCAAGGGCTAGCGGGAGGAGAGACCCAGTACTTC | CASSQGLAGGETQYF
few | - | TRBJ2-7 | TRBV5-1 | TGCGCCAGCAGCAGGTGGGGAGCCGTGGACGAGCAGTACTTC | CASSRWGAVDEQYF
- | - | TRBJ2-3 | TRBV7-9 | TGTGCCAGCAGCGTGCCTCGAGGGTCGGGCACAGATACGCAGTATTTT | CASSVPRGSGTDTQYF
few | - | TRBJ1-1 | TRBV27 | TGTGCCAGCATGTTTTGGGGGCGGAACACTGAAGCTTTCTTT | CASMFWGRNTEAFF
- | TRBD1 | TRBJ1-5 | TRBV28 | TGTGCCAGCAGTTTCAGGGGGCGCCAGCCCCAGCATTTT | CASSFRGRQPQHF
once | - | TRBJ1-1 | TRBV5-1 | TGCGCCAGCAGCCCCGAGGGAGGGTTGAACACTGAAGCTTTCTTT | CASSPEGGLNTEAFF
- | - | TRBJ1-2 | TRBV9 | TGTGCCAGCAGCGCCCGATCGGGGCACTATGGCTACACCTTC | CASSARSGHYGYTF
- | TRBD2 | TRBJ2-7 | TRBV4-1 | TGCGCCAGCAGCCAATCCGGACTAGCGGTCGTGTACGAGCAGTACTTC | CASSQSGLAVVYEQYF
- | - | TRBJ2-7 | TRBV18 | TGTGCCAGCTCACCCGGCGTACAGGCCTACGAGCAGTACTTC | CASSPGVQAYEQYF
- | - | TRBJ1-1 | TRBV14 | TGTGCCAGCAGCCAATTTTCGGTCTATACTGAAGCTTTCTTT | CASSQFSVYTEAFF
- | TRBD1 | TRBJ1-4 | TRBV9 | TGTGCCAGCAGCGTGAAGCCGGGACAGGGTGGGGAAAAACTGTTTTTT | CASSVKPGQGGEKLFF
few | TRBD1 | TRBJ2-1 | TRBV18 | TGTGCCAGCTCAAGGGACAGGGCTCGATCATGGGAGCAGTTCTTC | CASSRDRARSWEQFF
- | - | TRBJ2-7 | TRBV7-2 | TGTGCCAGCAGCTTAGAGTCTAGCCTGCCCTACGAGCAGTACTTC | CASSLESSLPYEQYF
once | - | TRBJ2-2 | TRBV25-1 | TGTGCCAGCCAAACTAGACTCACCGGGGAGCTGTTTTTT | CASQTRLTGELFF
- | - | TRBJ2-5 | TRBV29-1 | TGCAGCGCGGGCCCCCAAGAGACCCAGTACTTC | CSAGPQETQYF
- | - | TRBJ2-2 | TRBV4-3 | TGCGCCAGCAGCCAAGATCTGGAGGGCCCCGGGGAGCTGTTTTTT | CASSQDLEGPGELFF
once | - | TRBJ1-1 | TRBV10-3 | TGTGCCATCAGTGTTGCGGACGCAACTTTCTTT | CAISVADATFF
- | - | TRBJ2-2 | TRBV29-1 | TGCAGCGTCCTTAGTTTGGCCGGGGAGCTGTTTTTT | CSVLSLAGELFF
many | TRBD1 | TRBJ1-2 | TRBV2 | TGTGCCAGCAGTCGGGACAGGGGGCAAGGGTATGGCTACACCTTC | CASSRDRGQGYGYTF
- | TRBD2 | TRBJ2-7 | TRBV10-3 | TGTGCCATCGCGGGAGGGCCACAGGAGCAGTACTTC | CAIAGGPQEQYF
many | TRBD1 | TRBJ1-2 | TRBV29-1 | TGCAGCGTCATCACTAGGACAGGGAACTATGGCTACACCTTT | CSVITRTGNYGYTF
- | TRBD1 | TRBJ1-3 | TRBV28 | TGTGCCAGCAGTTTCGGGGGACAGAACGGGAACACCATATATTTT | CASSFGGQNGNTIYF
many | - | TRBJ1-1 | TRBV6-5 | TGTGCCAGCAGCACCCTCGGGGTCCGGGAAGCTTTCTTT | CASSTLGVREAFF
- | - | TRBJ2-3 | TRBV2 | TGTGCCAGCACCAGTGCAGATACGCAGTATTTT | CASTSADTQYF
- | - | TRBJ2-1 | TRBV7-9 | TGTGCCAGCAGCTTAGCGGGAGGTTACAATGAGCAGTTCTTC | CASSLAGGYNEQFF
once | - | TRBJ1-2 | TRBV11-2 | TGTGCCAGCAGCAACCGGGACCCCAGATATGGCTACACCTTC | CASSNRDPRYGYTF
- | TRBD2 | TRBJ2-1 | TRBV6-1 | TGTGCCAGCAGTGAAAGGAGCGGGAGGGCCTCTAATGAGCAGTTCTTC | CASSERSGRASNEQFF
- | - | TRBJ2-3 | TRBV30 | TGTGCCTGGGACAGTAGCACAGATACGCAGTATTTT | CAWDSSTDTQYF
once | TRBD2 | TRBJ2-3 | TRBV7-6 | TGTGCCAGCAGCTCCAGACTAGCGGGGAGCACAGATACGCAGTATTTT | CASSSRLAGSTDTQYF
- | TRBD1 | TRBJ2-3 | TRBV13 | TGTGCCAGCAGCAGCGCCCGGGACAGGGGTAGCACAGATACGCAGTATTTT | CASSSARDRGSTDTQYF
once | TRBD1 | TRBJ2-5 | TRBV29-1 | TGCAGCGTACACACAGGGGTGGGAGAGACCCAGTACTTC | CSVHTGVGETQYF
- | - | TRBJ1-1 | TRBV28 | TGTGCCAGCAGCAAATTAAACACTGAAGCTTTCTTT | CASSKLNTEAFF
- | - | TRBJ1-5 | TRBV15 | TGTGCCACCAGCAGAGACATCAATCAGCCCCAGCATTTT | CATSRDINQPQHF
- | TRBD1 | TRBJ2-7 | TRBV30 | TGTGCCTGGAGCGTCCGGGACAGTCACGAGCAGTACTTC | CAWSVRDSHEQYF
few | TRBD2 | TRBJ2-5 | TRBV5-8 | TGTGCCAGCAGCTCTAGCGGGAGGGTACAAGAGACCCAGTACTTC | CASSSSGRVQETQYF
once | - | TRBJ2-4 | TRBV23-1 | TGCGCCAGCCAGAACAGGGTCCTGAATTATAGGTCAGCCAAAAACATTCAGTACTTC | CASQNRVLNYRSAKNIQYF
- | TRBD1 | TRBJ1-5 | TRBV27 | TGTGCCAGCAGTTTATACCCGGGACAGGGGGGTCAGCCCCAGCATTTT | CASSLYPGQGGQPQHF
- | TRBD2 | TRBJ2-5 | TRBV9 | TGTGCCAGCAGCGTCCCGGACCCACCGGGACTAGCGGGAGTATTCAGGGAGACCCAGTACTTC | CASSVPDPPGLAGVFRETQYF
- | - | TRBJ2-7 | TRBV28 | TGTGCCAGCAGCCCTTACTCGACAGTGTCCTACGAGCAGTACTTC | CASSPYSTVSYEQYF
- | TRBD2 | TRBJ2-2 | TRBV4-3 | TGCGCCAGCAGCCAAGGGCGCGGGACTACCACCGGGGAGCTGTTTTTT | CASSQGRGTTTGELFF
- | TRBD1 | TRBJ1-3 | TRBV6-5 | TGTGCCAGCAGGCTGACAGGGGGTCCAGGAAACACCATATATTTT | CASRLTGGPGNTIYF
- | TRBD2 | TRBJ2-3 | TRBV14 | TGTGCCAGCAGCCACAGAGCGGGAAGGTCAGATACGCAGTATTTT | CASSHRAGRSDTQYF